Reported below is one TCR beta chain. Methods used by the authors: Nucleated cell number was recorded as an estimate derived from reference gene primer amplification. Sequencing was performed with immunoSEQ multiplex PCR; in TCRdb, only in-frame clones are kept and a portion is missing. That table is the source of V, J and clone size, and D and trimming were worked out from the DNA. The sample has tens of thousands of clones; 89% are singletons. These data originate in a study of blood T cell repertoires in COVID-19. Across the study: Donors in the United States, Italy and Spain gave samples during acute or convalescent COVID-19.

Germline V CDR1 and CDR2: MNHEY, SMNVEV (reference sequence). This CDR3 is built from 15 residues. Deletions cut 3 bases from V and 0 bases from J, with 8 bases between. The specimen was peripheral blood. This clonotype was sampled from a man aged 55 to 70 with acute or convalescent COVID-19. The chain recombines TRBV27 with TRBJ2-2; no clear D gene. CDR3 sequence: CASSFVQANTGELFF. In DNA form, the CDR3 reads TGTGCCAGCAGTTTCGTCCAGGCGAACACCGGGGAGCTGTTTTTT.